What follows is one TCR beta chain and its context. Pooled samples include second doses given at about 4 or 12 weeks. The data originate from a study of T cell responses to AZD1222 COVID-19 vaccine. The method was immunoSEQ multiplex PCR; TCRdb's version includes in-frame clones alone and lacks a portion of them. The sample lists tens of thousands of clones, around 80% occurring once. The sample here was peripheral blood, taken 28 days after the second AZD1222 dose. The sequence came from an adult who received the AZD1222 COVID-19 vaccine.

Written as DNA, the CDR3 is TGTGCCAGCAGTTATAGGGGCAGGGGTCCCTACGAGCAGTACTTC. It specifies CASSYRGRGPYEQYF. The chain couples TRBV6-2 or TRBV6-3 to TRBJ2-7; D perhaps matches TRBD1 (6 bases). CDR1 and CDR2 from the germline V gene are MNHEY and SVGEGT. The CDR3 is 15 amino acids. V was cut by 3 bases and J by 2 bases, with 14 bases left in between.